This T cell receptor (beta chain) was sequenced during a study of memory CD4+ T cells and cytomegalovirus serostatus. Overall study: Donors were healthy Belgian adults, 10 or so CMV seropositive and around 23 seronegative.

The study, taken as a whole, reports: Median bootstrapped AUC for CMV status was around 0.96 originally, 0.75 to 0.91 US-trained.

By frequency in the sample, this clone is medium-sized. Antigen unknown. Single viable CD3+CD4+CD8-CD45RO+ cells were sorted as the memory CD4+ T cells. The germline V gene has CDR1 SGHRS and CDR2 YFSETQ. The CDR3 length is 15 residues. J lost 7 bases, V lost 2 bases, and 12 bases had no gene match. Clones were sequenced by immunoSEQ multiplex PCR, and TCRdb holds only the in-frame ones, with some missing. The table has around 50,000 clones, about 78% seen once. This chain links TRBV5-1 with TRBJ2-7, with 7 nucleotides matching TRBD1. This receptor was taken from an adult in good health and CMV-seronegative. The sample was memory CD4+ T cells from blood. CDR3 nucleotide sequence: TGCGCCAGCAGCTTCCGAGGGGGCCAGGGTGGGGAGCAGTACTTC. This sequence encodes CASSFRGGQGGEQYF. Looking up the rest from reference TRBV5-1 and TRBJ2-7 gives the full variable domain: KAGVTQTPRYLIKTRGQQVTLSCSPISGHRSVSWYQQTPGQGLQFLFEYFSETQRNKGNFPGRFSGRQFSNSRSEMNVSTLELGDSALYLCASSFRGGQGGEQYFGPGTRLTVT.